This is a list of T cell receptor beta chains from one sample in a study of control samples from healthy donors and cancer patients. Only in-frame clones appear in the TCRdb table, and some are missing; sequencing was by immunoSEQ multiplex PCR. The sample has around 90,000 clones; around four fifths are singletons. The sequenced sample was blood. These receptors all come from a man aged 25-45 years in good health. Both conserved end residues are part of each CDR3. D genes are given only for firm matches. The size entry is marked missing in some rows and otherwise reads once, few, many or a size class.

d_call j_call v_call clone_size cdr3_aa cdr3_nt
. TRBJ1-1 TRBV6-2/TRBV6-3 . CASSPHRDPMNTEAFF TGTGCCAGCAGTCCACACAGGGATCCTATGAACACTGAAGCTTTCTTT
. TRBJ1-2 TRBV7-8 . CASSLEDAGGDYGYTF TGTGCCAGCAGCTTAGAGGACGCCGGGGGGGACTATGGCTACACCTTC
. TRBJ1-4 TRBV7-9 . CASSDQRRSEKLFF TGTGCCAGCAGCGACCAGAGACGCTCTGAAAAACTGTTTTTT
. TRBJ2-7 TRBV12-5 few CASGLVRRGSYEQYF TGTGCTAGTGGTTTGGTACGGCGGGGATCCTACGAGCAGTACTTC
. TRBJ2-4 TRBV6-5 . CASSYLSDGKNIQYF TGTGCCAGCAGTTACCTTTCGGACGGAAAAAACATTCAGTACTTC
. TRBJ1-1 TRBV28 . CASSGRNTEAFF TGTGCCAGCAGTGGGAGAAACACTGAAGCTTTCTTT
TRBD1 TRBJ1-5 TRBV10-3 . CAISESRGGQPQHF TGTGCCATCAGTGAGTCCAGGGGGGGCCAGCCCCAGCATTTT
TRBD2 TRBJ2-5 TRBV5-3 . CARSLRPKVRTSGGKKEETQYF TGTGCCAGAAGCTTGAGACCTAAAGTTCGGACTAGCGGGGGGAAAAAGGAAGAGACCCAGTACTTC
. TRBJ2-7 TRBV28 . CASSQQGRSLYEQYF TGTGCCAGCAGTCAACAGGGCCGAAGTTTGTACGAGCAGTACTTC
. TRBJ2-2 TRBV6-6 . CASSHQPNRRNTGELFF TGTGCCAGCAGTCATCAACCGAATCGCCGTAACACCGGGGAGCTGTTTTTT
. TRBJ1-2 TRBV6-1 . CASSEATVMGGYTF TGTGCCAGCAGTGAAGCCACGGTAATGGGTGGCTACACCTTC
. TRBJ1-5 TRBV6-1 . CASSETFIKDQPQHF TGTGCCAGCAGTGAAACGTTCATTAAAGATCAGCCCCAGCATTTT
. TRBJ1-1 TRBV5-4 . CASSYGARPGTEAFF TGTGCCAGCAGCTACGGGGCCCGACCGGGCACTGAAGCTTTCTTT
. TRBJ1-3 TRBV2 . CASSEWNRAGNTIYF TGTGCCAGCAGTGAATGGAACAGGGCTGGAAACACCATATATTTT
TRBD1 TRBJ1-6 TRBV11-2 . CASSLTGYSPLHF TGTGCCAGCAGCTTGACAGGGTATTCACCCCTCCACTTT
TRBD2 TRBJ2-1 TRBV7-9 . CASSHGRGYGNEQFF TGTGCCAGCAGCCACGGGCGGGGGTATGGGAATGAGCAGTTCTTC
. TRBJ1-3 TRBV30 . CAWSLSSGNTIYF TGTGCCTGGAGCTTGAGCTCTGGAAACACCATATATTTT
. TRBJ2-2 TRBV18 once CASSPFGLNTGELFF TGTGCCAGCTCACCGTTCGGATTGAACACCGGGGAGCTGTTTTTT
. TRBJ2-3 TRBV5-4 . CASSLGEDTQYF TGTGCCAGCAGCTTGGGTGAAGATACGCAGTATTTT
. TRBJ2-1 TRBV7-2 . CASSTHEYYEQFF TGTGCCAGCAGCACACACGAGTACTATGAGCAGTTCTTC
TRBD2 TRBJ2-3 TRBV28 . CASSFQLIAGAPDTQYF TGTGCCAGCAGTTTCCAACTTATAGCGGGGGCCCCAGATACGCAGTATTTT
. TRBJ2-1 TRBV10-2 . CASSDPGGKGSSYNEQFF TGCGCCAGCAGTGACCCCGGGGGCAAGGGAAGCTCCTACAATGAGCAGTTCTTC
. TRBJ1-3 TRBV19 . CASSMGSFSGNTIYF TGTGCCAGTAGTATGGGGTCGTTCTCTGGAAACACCATATATTTT
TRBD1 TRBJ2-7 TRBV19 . CASSLGGQGYYEQYF TGTGCCAGTAGCCTCGGGGGACAGGGTTACTACGAGCAGTACTTC
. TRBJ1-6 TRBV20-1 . CSAPLGLPLHF TGCAGTGCCCCCCTCGGTTTACCCCTCCACTTT
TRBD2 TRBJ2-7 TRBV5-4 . CASSLLATSGMQQYF TGTGCCAGCAGCCTCTTGGCTACTAGCGGGATGCAACAGTACTTC
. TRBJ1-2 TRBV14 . CASSTHRRSGYTF TGTGCCAGCAGCACCCACCGGCGATCGGGCTACACCTTC
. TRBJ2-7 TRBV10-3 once CAISQQQNYEQYF TGTGCCATCAGCCAACAGCAGAACTACGAGCAGTACTTC
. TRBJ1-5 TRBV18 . CASSPGTNSNQPQHF TGTGCCAGCTCACCAGGCACAAATAGCAATCAGCCCCAGCATTTT
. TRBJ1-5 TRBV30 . CAWSVDSGAHQPQHF TGTGCCTGGAGTGTAGATTCCGGCGCACATCAGCCCCAGCATTTT
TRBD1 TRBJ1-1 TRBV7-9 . CASSLNRGSSKGTEAFF TGTGCCAGCAGCTTAAACAGGGGAAGTTCTAAGGGCACTGAAGCTTTCTTT
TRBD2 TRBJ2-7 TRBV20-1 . CSASPSGGAEQYF TGCAGTGCTAGTCCCAGCGGGGGCGCCGAGCAGTACTTC
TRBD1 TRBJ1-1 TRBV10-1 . CASSVDRATEAFF TGCGCCAGCAGTGTGGACAGGGCGACTGAAGCTTTCTTT
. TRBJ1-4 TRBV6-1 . CASSEGFATNEKLFF TGTGCCAGCAGTGAAGGTTTTGCAACTAATGAAAAACTGTTTTTT
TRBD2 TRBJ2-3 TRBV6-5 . CASRGLVADTQYF TGTGCCAGCAGGGGACTAGTTGCAGATACGCAGTATTTT
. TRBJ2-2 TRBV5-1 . CASSLKGSNTGELFF TGCGCCAGCAGCTTGAAAGGGTCGAACACCGGGGAGCTGTTTTTT
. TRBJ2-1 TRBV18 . CASSREFGNEQFF TGTGCCAGCTCCCGGGAATTCGGCAATGAGCAGTTCTTC
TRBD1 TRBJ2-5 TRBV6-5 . CASSYWGQPGETQYF TGTGCCAGCAGTTACTGGGGACAGCCCGGGGAGACCCAGTACTTC
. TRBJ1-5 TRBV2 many CASYGDSNQPQHF TGTGCCAGCTACGGCGATAGCAATCAGCCCCAGCATTTT
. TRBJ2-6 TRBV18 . CASSHASRGSGANVLTF TGTGCCAGCTCACACGCGTCTCGGGGCTCTGGGGCCAACGTCCTGACTTTC
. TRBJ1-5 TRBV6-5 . CASSYLTGTQPQHF TGTGCCAGCAGTTACCTCACAGGGACTCAGCCCCAGCATTTT
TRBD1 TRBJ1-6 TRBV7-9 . CASSRPGQGAEGGNSPLHF TGTGCCAGCAGCAGACCGGGACAGGGGGCGGAAGGTGGAAATTCACCCCTCCACTTT